A selection of T cell receptor beta chains follows, all from one sample in a study of blood T cell repertoires in COVID-19. Here immunoSEQ multiplex PCR was the method, and the copy in TCRdb shows in-frame clones only, minus some. The table shows approximately 220,000 clones, with about 88% occurring only once. The sample taken for sequencing was PBMCs or T cells enriched from blood (not recorded which). These receptors were collected from a woman aged 25 to 39 who had recovered from COVID-19. The CDR3 runs from the conserved cysteine through the conserved F or W. D genes are given only for firm matches. Expanded clones get a size class; other rows say once, few or many, or leave the size out.

V	size	J	D	CDR3	DNA
TRBV4-1	.	TRBJ2-3	TRBD2	CASSHRGTSGGASTDTQYF	TGCGCCAGCAGTCACCGGGGGACTAGCGGGGGGGCCAGCACAGATACGCAGTATTTT
TRBV5-8	.	TRBJ1-1	TRBD1	CASSLTGEDTEAFF	TGTGCCAGCAGCTTAACAGGGGAGGACACTGAAGCTTTCTTT
TRBV3-1/TRBV3-2	.	TRBJ1-1	TRBD1	CASSQDPPGGTHTEAFF	TGTGCCAGCAGCCAAGATCCCCCAGGGGGGACCCACACTGAAGCTTTCTTT
TRBV27	.	TRBJ1-1	TRBD1	CASSPSPGTGNTEAFF	TGTGCCAGCAGCCCATCCCCCGGGACAGGGAACACTGAAGCTTTCTTT
TRBV9	.	TRBJ2-6	TRBD2	CASSLLGAGGPSGANVLTF	TGTGCCAGCAGCCTCCTAGGAGCGGGGGGGCCTAGTGGGGCCAACGTCCTGACTTTC
TRBV7-9	.	TRBJ2-7	TRBD2	CASSSTSGASEQYF	TGTGCCAGCAGCTCGACTAGCGGGGCTTCCGAGCAGTACTTC
TRBV7-6	.	TRBJ1-2	.	CASSPAPETANYGYTF	TGTGCCAGCAGCCCTGCGCCGGAGACCGCAAACTATGGCTACACCTTC
TRBV7-2	.	TRBJ1-2	.	CASSFKRGNGYTF	TGTGCCAGCAGCTTCAAGAGGGGGAATGGCTACACCTTC
TRBV6-5	.	TRBJ1-2	.	CASSYSGSNYGYTF	TGTGCCAGCAGTTACTCGGGTAGCAACTATGGCTACACCTTC
TRBV5-1	.	TRBJ1-2	TRBD1	CASSLGPGQATNYGYTF	TGCGCCAGCAGCTTGGGCCCTGGACAGGCCACTAACTATGGCTACACCTTC
TRBV7-9	.	TRBJ2-7	.	CASRHMTGHEQYF	TGTGCCAGCAGACACATGACAGGTCACGAGCAGTACTTC
TRBV19	.	TRBJ1-2	TRBD1	CASIPRTGLYGYTF	TGTGCCAGTATCCCCAGGACAGGGTTATATGGCTACACCTTC
TRBV4-2	.	TRBJ2-1	TRBD1	CASSQDETGGISEQFF	TGTGCCAGCAGCCAAGATGAGACAGGGGGGATCAGTGAGCAGTTCTTC
TRBV4-3	.	TRBJ2-3	.	CASSQEVASTDTQYF	TGCGCCAGCAGCCAAGAGGTAGCATCCACAGATACGCAGTATTTT
TRBV6-1	.	TRBJ2-4	.	CASSEVRGTAKNIQYF	TGTGCCAGCAGTGAAGTGAGGGGGACAGCCAAAAACATTCAGTACTTC
TRBV25-1	.	TRBJ1-4	.	CASSESGGREEKLFF	TGTGCCAGCAGTGAATCGGGGGGCCGGGAGGAAAAACTGTTTTTT
TRBV27	few	TRBJ1-1	TRBD1	CASSQTGGAGTEAFF	TGTGCCAGCAGCCAGACAGGGGGCGCGGGAACTGAAGCTTTCTTT
TRBV6-2/TRBV6-3	.	TRBJ2-3	TRBD2	CASSKPPGLAGATTDTQYF	TGTGCCAGCAGTAAGCCTCCGGGACTAGCGGGGGCAACCACAGATACGCAGTATTTT
TRBV7-2	.	TRBJ1-2	TRBD1	CASSDKTGGAWGYTF	TGTGCCAGCAGCGACAAGACAGGGGGCGCTTGGGGCTACACCTTC
TRBV20-1	.	TRBJ1-1	.	CSALWDNEAFF	TGCAGTGCTTTGTGGGACAATGAAGCTTTCTTT
TRBV5-6	.	TRBJ1-2	TRBD1	CASSPREGAPYGYTF	TGTGCCAGCAGCCCCCGTGAGGGGGCCCCCTATGGCTACACCTTC